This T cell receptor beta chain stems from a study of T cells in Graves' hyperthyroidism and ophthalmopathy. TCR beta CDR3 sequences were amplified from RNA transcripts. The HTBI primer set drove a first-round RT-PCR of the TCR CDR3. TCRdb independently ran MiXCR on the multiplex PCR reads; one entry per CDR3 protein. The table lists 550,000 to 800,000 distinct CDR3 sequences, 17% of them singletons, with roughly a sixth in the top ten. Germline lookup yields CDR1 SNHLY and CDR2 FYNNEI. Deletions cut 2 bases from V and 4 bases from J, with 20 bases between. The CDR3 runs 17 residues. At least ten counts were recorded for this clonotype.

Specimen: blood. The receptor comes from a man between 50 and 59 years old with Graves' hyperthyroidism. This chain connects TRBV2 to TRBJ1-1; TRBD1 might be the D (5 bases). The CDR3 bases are TGTGCCAGCAGTGAACCCCACTCGTGGAGGGACGGCACTGAAGCTTTCTTT. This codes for CASSEPHSWRDGTEAFF.